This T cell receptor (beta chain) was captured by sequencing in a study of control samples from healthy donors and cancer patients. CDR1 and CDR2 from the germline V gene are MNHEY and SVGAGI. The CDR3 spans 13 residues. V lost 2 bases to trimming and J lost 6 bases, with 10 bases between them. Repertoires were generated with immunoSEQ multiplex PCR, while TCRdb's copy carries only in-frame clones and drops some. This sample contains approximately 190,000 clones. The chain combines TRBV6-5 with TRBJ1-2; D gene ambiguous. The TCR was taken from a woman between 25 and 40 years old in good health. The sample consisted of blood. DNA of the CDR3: TGTGCCAGCAGTTACGGGGTTTTTGATGGCTACACCTTC. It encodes CASSYGVFDGYTF.